This TCR beta chain was recovered during a study of OX40 agonist ivuxolimab in advanced cancers. For the study at large: Patients with prior anti-PD-1, anti-PD-L1 or anti-CTLA-4 therapy were eligible; approximately 40% had some.

Only in-frame clones appear in the TCRdb table, and some are missing; sequencing was by immunoSEQ multiplex PCR. This table holds several thousand clones, roughly 74% found once. This CDR3 contains 16 residues. The V gene's germline CDR1 is PRHDT and CDR2 FYEKMQ (reference sequence). The V gene lost 1 base and the J gene lost 4 bases, with 15 bases spanning the gap. Study results and limitations: At 0.1 to 3.0 mg/kg and by week 6, CD4+ and CD8+ T cells in the blood had expanded clonally. Among T cells, CD8+ cells averaged more expanded clones than CD4+ cells.

A remark on this clone: Its specificity is unknown.

This clonotype originated in an adult with an advanced solid tumor such as melanoma, head and neck, liver or kidney cancer. J is TRBJ2-3 and V is TRBV13; possibly TRBD2 for D (7 bases). Sequencing was performed on CD4+ or CD8+ T cells sorted from blood, taken in a trial of the OX40 agonist ivuxolimab. CDR3 coding DNA: TGTGCCAGCAGCTTAGAGGGGGGGACTCCTTCAGATACGCAGTATTTT. This sequence encodes CASSLEGGTPSDTQYF.